What follows are 15 T cell receptor beta chains derived from one specimen sequenced in a study of blood T cell repertoires in COVID-19. The table came from immunoSEQ multiplex PCR; TCRdb's copy has only in-frame clones and leaves some out. This table has some 96,000 clones, approximately 84% appearing once. Sequencing used peripheral blood. These receptors originate from a man under 40 in a cohort sampled during active COVID-19.

This chain joins TRBV3-1 (or the pseudogene TRBV3-2) and TRBJ2-1, with TRBD2 identical over 9 bases. Germline CDR1 is LGHDT and CDR2 is YNNKEL (reference sequence). The V segment lost 4 bases and the J segment 15 bases; nucleotides outside the gene matches: 7. The CDR3 extends over 12 amino acids. The CDR3, as DNA: TGTGCCAGCAGCCTTCAGCGGGGGGAACGGTTCTTC. This encodes CASSLQRGERFF.

This clone was counted between two and nine times. The chain is built from TRBV5-1 and TRBJ1-2, with a weak D call TRBD1 (5 bases). Trimming cost V 1 base and J 6 bases, with 13 bases left between them. The CDR3 sequence is 14 residues long. Germline lookup yields CDR1 SGHRS and CDR2 YFSETQ. Here the CDR3 DNA reads TGCGCCAGCAGCTTGCAAGGCGCGGGGGATGGCTACACCTTC. Its protein is CASSLQGAGDGYTF. The whole variable domain, filled in from reference TRBV5-1 and TRBJ1-2, reads KAGVTQTPRYLIKTRGQQVTLSCSPISGHRSVSWYQQTPGQGLQFLFEYFSETQRNKGNFPGRFSGRQFSNSRSEMNVSTLELGDSALYLCASSLQGAGDGYTFGSGTRLTVV.

The CDR3 reads CATSRGDRGSSNQPQHF. CDR3 coding DNA: TGTGCCACCAGCAGAGGAGACAGGGGCAGCAGCAATCAGCCCCAGCATTTT. J is TRBJ1-5 and V is TRBV15, with 8 bases aligning to TRBD1. The J segment lost 1 base and the V segment lost 1 base, leaving 6 bases of the junction unmatched. The CDR3 is 17 residues long. The germline CDR1 and CDR2 sequences are LNHNV and YYDKDF (reference sequence).

This chain connects TRBV6-2 or TRBV6-3 to TRBJ1-1; 9 bases are shared with TRBD1. The V segment lost 4 bases and the J segment 6 bases; nucleotides outside the gene matches: 3. The CDR3 runs 13 residues. Germline V gives CDR1 MNHEY, CDR2 SVGEGT. CDR3 DNA sequence: TGTGCCAGCAGTTTACAGGGGGCGGCTGAAGCTTTCTTT. Amino acid sequence: CASSLQGAAEAFF.

V is TRBV19 and J is TRBJ1-1; D remains unclear. CDR1 LNHDA and CDR2 SQIVND come from the germline V gene (reference sequence). Trimming cost V 4 bases and J 3 bases, with 9 bases left between them. This CDR3 contains 13 residues. The CDR3 DNA reads as TGTGCCAGTAGTAGAGTCTACGACACTGAAGCTTTCTTT. Translating it yields CASSRVYDTEAFF. The full variable domain, rest sourced from reference TRBV19 and TRBJ1-1, is DGGITQSPKYLFRKEGQNVTLSCEQNLNHDAMYWYRQDPGQGLRLIYYSQIVNDFQKGDIAEGYSVSREKKESFPLTVTSAQKNPTAFYLCASSRVYDTEAFFGQGTRLTVV.

The chain uses TRBV6-4 and TRBJ1-4; D is perhaps TRBD1 (5 bases). The CDR3 runs to 17 residues. The germline V gene has CDR1 MRHNA and CDR2 SNTAGT. V was clipped by 8 bases and J by 1 base, with 20 bases between them. The CDR3: CASEIPTRARTNEKLFF. CDR3 nucleotide sequence: TGTGCCAGCGAGATCCCCACCAGGGCGCGAACTAATGAAAAACTGTTTTTT.

The rearrangement joins TRBV19 to TRBJ2-1; a weak D match, TRBD2 (6 bases). Germline V gene lookup returns CDR1 LNHDA and CDR2 SQIVND (reference sequence). The CDR3 is 15 residues long. The V gene lost 4 bases and the J gene lost 0 bases, with 10 bases spanning the gap. CDR3 sequence reads: CASSSSGSSYNEQFF. In nucleotides, the CDR3 is TGTGCCAGTAGTAGTAGCGGAAGCTCCTACAATGAGCAGTTCTTC.

The chain combines TRBV6-6 with TRBJ1-2; 7 nucleotides line up with TRBD1. CDR1 and CDR2 (germline): MNHNY, SVGAGI (reference sequence). The CDR3 length is 15 residues. J gave up 4 bases and V 5 bases, and 10 bases lay outside the gene matches. CDR3 coding DNA: TGTGCCAGCAGTATAACGAACGACAGGGCCTATGGCTACACCTTC. It translates to CASSITNDRAYGYTF.

This chain uses TRBV27 with TRBJ1-3; D perhaps matches TRBD1 (5 bases). Trimming removed 6 bases at V and 3 bases at J, with 9 bases between. Germline V gene data show CDR1 as MNHEY and CDR2 as SMNVEV (reference sequence). This CDR3 contains 13 residues. CDR3 nucleotides: TGTGCCAGCAGGGGACTCGGTGGAAACACCATATATTTT. Encoded protein: CASRGLGGNTIYF.

The chain uses TRBV12-5 and TRBJ2-7, with D maybe TRBD1 (5 bases). The CDR3 runs to 15 residues. V lost 0 bases and J 2 bases, leaving 11 bases between the germline ends. Germline V gives CDR1 LGHNT, CDR2 FRNRAP. CDR3: CASGLVRDRAYEQYF. CDR3 bases: TGTGCTAGTGGTTTGGTCCGCGACAGAGCCTACGAGCAGTACTTC.

In its sample, this clone was seen many times. The chain links TRBV6-4 to TRBJ1-4, with 8 positions matching TRBD1. The CDR3 consists of 15 residues. CDR1 is MRHNA, CDR2 SNTAGT, per germline. V lost 6 bases and J lost 6; bases outside the gene matches: 9. CDR3 sequence reads: CASRAGQADYEKLFF. For the CDR3, the DNA is TGTGCCAGCAGGGCGGGACAGGCTGATTATGAAAAACTGTTTTTT.

This sequence joins TRBV5-1 and TRBJ2-5; 11 positions match TRBD2. This CDR3 has 14 amino acids. Germline loops: CDR1 SGHRS, CDR2 YFSETQ. J gave up 5 bases and V 0 bases, and 0 bases lay outside the gene matches. CDR3 coding DNA: TGCGCCAGCAGCTTGGGACTAGCGGGGGAGACCCAGTACTTC. It codes for CASSLGLAGETQYF.

The chain uses TRBV30 and TRBJ2-7; the match to TRBD1 covers 8 bases. This CDR3 region has 12 residues. Trimming cost V 2 bases and J 11 bases; bases outside gene matches: 8. Germline lookup yields CDR1 GTSNPN and CDR2 SVGIG (reference sequence). The CDR3 region is CAWSQGAIGEYF. CDR3 bases: TGTGCCTGGAGTCAGGGGGCGATCGGGGAGTACTTC.

This sequence joins TRBV3-1 (or the pseudogene TRBV3-2) and TRBJ2-1; 16 nucleotides match TRBD2. The junction had 8 bases not matched to a gene; V was cut back by 4 bases and J by 2 bases. CDR3 length: 19 residues. Germline loops: CDR1 LGHDT, CDR2 YNNKEL (reference sequence). The CDR3 is CASSPGTSGGAETYNEQFF. In DNA, the CDR3 is TGTGCCAGCAGCCCCGGGACTAGCGGGGGGGCAGAAACCTACAATGAGCAGTTCTTC.

J is TRBJ2-3 and V is TRBV10-3; 11 positions match TRBD2. This CDR3 comprises 14 residues. The trim removed 8 bases at V and 4 bases at J, leaving 5 bases unmatched. Germline CDR1 and CDR2: ENHRY and SYGVKD. CDR3 in DNA: TGTGCCATCTTTAGCGGGGGGGCCCCAGATACGCAGTATTTT. This sequence encodes CAIFSGGAPDTQYF.